The 30 T cell receptor beta chains reported below all come from one sample, sequenced in a study of cytomegalovirus exposure and HLA in healthy donors. Vbeta (60) and Jbeta (13) primers were used in the PCR. Sequencing was performed with immunoSEQ multiplex PCR; in TCRdb, only in-frame clones are kept and a portion is missing. Of about 150,000 clones detected, roughly three quarters appear once; the ten largest clones hold 6.5% to 8%. Source material: PBMCs. These receptors were collected from a woman between 35 and 50 years old in good health and CMV-seropositive.

The chain couples TRBV4-2 to TRBJ2-5; 12 bases are a match to TRBD2. In germline, CDR1 is LGHNA, CDR2 YNFKEQ. Trimming took 0 bases from V and 1 from J; bases not matched to a gene: 12. This CDR3 comprises 20 residues. CDR3 DNA sequence: TGTGCCAGCAGCCAAGATAGCCGCGCTTCTAGCGGGGGGGTCCAAGAGACCCAGTACTTC. Translation gives CASSQDSRASSGGVQETQYF.

This clone was seen a single time. The gene calls are TRBV5-1 and TRBJ1-1, with D possibly being TRBD1 (6 bases). The CDR3 length is 14 residues. CDR1 is SGHRS, CDR2 YFSETQ, per germline. Trimming took 4 bases from V and 6 from J, leaving 16 bases between them. The CDR3 loop is CASSPYGQNAEAFF. The CDR3 DNA sequence: TGCGCCAGCAGCCCTTACGGACAGAATGCTGAAGCTTTCTTT.

The genes are TRBV21-1 and TRBJ2-6; whether TRBD1, the table's D call, matches the DNA was not checked. TRBV21-1 is marked as a pseudogene. The CDR3 runs 16 residues. The CDR3 DNA is TGTGCCCGGAAACAGGGGGAGGATAATGGGGCCAACGTCCTGACTTTC. It codes for CARKQGEDNGANVLTF.

This clone was observed a single time. DNA of the CDR3: TGTGCCAGCACCCTAGCGGGGGGTACAACCTACGAGCAGTACTTC. Amino acids: CASTLAGGTTYEQYF. The V gene is TRBV6-1, the J gene TRBJ2-7; 11 bases align to TRBD2. The CDR3 covers 15 residues. The germline V gene has CDR1 MNHNS and CDR2 SASEGT. The V gene end was trimmed by 7 bases and the J gene end by 2 bases; junction bases not matched to a gene: 7.

V usage is TRBV4-1 and J usage is TRBJ2-2, with 8 positions matching TRBD1. The CDR3 consists of 15 residues. Trimming took 4 bases from V and 1 from J; bases not matched to a gene: 2. CDR1 and CDR2 (germline): MGHRA, YSYEKL. CDR3 residues: CASSLGQGNTGELFF. CDR3 in DNA: TGCGCCAGCAGCCTAGGACAGGGGAACACCGGGGAGCTGTTTTTT.

The chain links TRBV29-1 to TRBJ1-1; D gene ambiguous. V was cut by 4 bases and J by 0 bases, with 9 bases left in between. This CDR3 region has 13 residues. In germline, CDR1 is SQVTM, CDR2 ANQGSEA. In nucleotides, the CDR3 is TGCAGCGTTGCAGGCAGGCTGAACACTGAAGCTTTCTTT. Translation: CSVAGRLNTEAFF. Together with reference TRBV29-1 and TRBJ1-1, the CDR3 gives the full variable domain: SAVISQKPSRDICQRGTSLTIQCQVDSQVTMMFWYRQQPGQSLTLIATANQGSEATYESGFVIDKFPISRPNLTFSTLTVSNMSPEDSSIYLCSVAGRLNTEAFFGQGTRLTVV.

The CDR3 DNA reads TGTGCCAGCAGGGACAGGACGGCGGATACGCAGTATTTT. This codes for CASRDRTADTQYF. The V and J genes are TRBV7-3 and TRBJ2-3; TRBD1 agrees at 7 bases. The CDR3 spans 13 residues. CDR1 SGHTA and CDR2 FQGTGA come from the germline V gene. J was trimmed by 6 bases and V by 6 bases; bases with no gene match: 6.

This sequence joins TRBV28 and TRBJ1-5, with TRBD1 identical over 10 bases. The CDR3 length is 14 residues. CDR1 is MDHEN and CDR2 is SYDVKM in the germline V gene. V lost 8 bases to trimming and J lost 7 bases; unmatched junction nucleotides: 8. The DNA for the CDR3 is TGTGCCAGCGGACGACAGGGGGCATGGCAGCCCCAGCATTTT. Its protein is CASGRQGAWQPQHF.

V and J are TRBV6-5 and TRBJ1-1, with a possible D match to TRBD1 (6 bases). CDR3 length equals 14 residues. V was shortened by 2 bases and J by 7 bases, with 14 bases between the two germline ends. The germline V gene encodes CDR1 MNHEY and CDR2 SVGAGI. Here the CDR3 reads CASSYGAGANEAFF. CDR3 nucleotide sequence: TGTGCCAGCAGTTACGGGGCAGGGGCAAATGAAGCTTTCTTT.

This clone was detected only a few times. The J gene is TRBJ1-1, the V gene TRBV7-9, with D maybe TRBD1 (5 bases). V gave up 0 bases and J gave up 4 bases, with 12 bases separating them. CDR3 size: 15 residues. Germline V gene sequence: CDR1 SEHNR, CDR2 FQNEAQ (reference sequence). The CDR3 nucleotides read TGTGCCAGCAGCTTAGCAGGGGCCGAAGGCACTGAAGCTTTCTTT. It is translated as CASSLAGAEGTEAFF.

The CDR3 is CASSAPGGGARGYTF. The DNA of the CDR3 is TGTGCCAGCAGTGCCCCAGGTGGAGGGGCGCGTGGCTACACCTTC. This chain uses TRBV28 with TRBJ1-2; D perhaps matches TRBD1 (5 bases). Trimming took 5 bases from V and 7 from J, leaving 20 bases between them. CDR3 length: 15 residues. Germline V CDR1 and CDR2: MDHEN, SYDVKM.

This clone was seen a few times. The chain employs TRBV10-3 and TRBJ1-4; 7 nucleotides agree with TRBD1. Germline V gene data show CDR1 as ENHRY and CDR2 as SYGVKD. The CDR3 runs to 15 residues. J gave up 0 bases and V 4 bases, and 2 bases lay outside the gene matches. This CDR3 is CAISAGTATNEKLFF. The CDR3 DNA follows: TGTGCCATCAGTGCCGGGACAGCAACTAATGAAAAACTGTTTTTT.

The chain has TRBV4-2 and TRBJ2-7; D unresolved. The germline V gene has CDR1 LGHNA and CDR2 YNFKEQ. V was trimmed by 0 bases and J by 3 bases, leaving 15 bases between them. The CDR3 sequence is 16 residues long. CDR3 nucleotides: TGTGCCAGCAGCCAAGAAGCGAGGTCTTCGTTCTACGAGCAGTACTTC. It codes for CASSQEARSSFYEQYF.

J is TRBJ2-5 and V is TRBV11-2; TRBD1 might be the D (5 bases). The CDR3 extends over 14 amino acids. Germline lookup yields CDR1 SGHAT and CDR2 FQNNGV. Trimming left V 5 bases short and J 5 bases short, with 15 bases between. The CDR3 region has the DNA TGTGCCAGCAGCCACTTGGACAAGGGGGAGACCCAGTACTTC. This sequence encodes CASSHLDKGETQYF.

The rearrangement links TRBV11-2 to TRBJ2-7; the D is unclear. V shed 4 bases and J shed 3 bases, with 4 bases lying between them. Germline loops: CDR1 SGHAT, CDR2 FQNNGV. The CDR3 spans 11 residues. The CDR3 reads CASSSHYEQYF. The CDR3 DNA follows: TGTGCCAGCAGCTCACACTACGAGCAGTACTTC. The full variable domain, in which reference TRBV11-2 and TRBJ2-7 provide the parts outside the CDR3, is EAGVAQSPRYKIIEKRQSVAFWCNPISGHATLYWYQQILGQGPKLLIQFQNNGVVDDSQLPKDRFSAERLKGVDSTLKIQPAKLEDSAVYLCASSSHYEQYFGPGTRLTVT.

V is TRBV5-4 and J is TRBJ1-2, with 9 bases lining up with TRBD1. In germline, CDR1 is SGHNT, CDR2 YYREEE (reference sequence). This CDR3 contains 16 residues. V was pared by 4 bases and J by 4 bases, with 11 bases of the junction left unmatched. The CDR3 is CASSPSQGAEGYGYTF. In nucleotides, the CDR3 is TGTGCCAGCAGCCCATCACAGGGGGCGGAGGGCTATGGCTACACCTTC.

V usage is TRBV27 and J usage is TRBJ2-7; the match to TRBD2 covers 9 bases. V dropped 6 bases and J dropped 3; count of bases not matched to a gene: 9. The germline CDR1 and CDR2 sequences are MNHEY and SMNVEV (reference sequence). The CDR3 loop spans 15 amino acids. This chain's CDR3 is CASRPGLAPGYEQYF. The CDR3 region has the DNA TGTGCCAGCAGACCGGGACTAGCTCCCGGCTACGAGCAGTACTTC.

This chain links TRBV15 with TRBJ1-6; TRBD1 matches 9 bases. V lost 3 bases, J lost 9 bases, and 6 bases stayed unmatched. The CDR3 has 15 residues. Germline V CDR1 and CDR2: LNHNV, YYDKDF (reference sequence). The CDR3 DNA follows: TGTGCCACCAGCAGTGTTACAGGGGGCGGTTCACCCCTCCACTTT. Encoded protein: CATSSVTGGGSPLHF.

The chain uses TRBV28 and TRBJ2-3, with 8 bases matching TRBD1. Germline V gene lookup returns CDR1 MDHEN and CDR2 SYDVKM. The CDR3 length is 16 residues. Losses at the gene ends were 6 bases for V and 5 bases for J; bases not matched to a gene: 13. The CDR3, as DNA: TGTGCCAGCAGCACACTACCGGGACAGGTACGAGATACGCAGTATTTT. Its protein product is CASSTLPGQVRDTQYF.

The chain uses TRBV30 and TRBJ1-1, with D uncertain. V lost 2 bases to trimming and J lost 4 bases, with 14 bases between them. The CDR3 length is 14 residues. Germline CDR1 reads GTSNPN; CDR2 reads SVGIG (reference sequence). The CDR3 loop reads CAWSRGGAGTEAFF. The CDR3 DNA follows: TGTGCCTGGAGTAGAGGTGGTGCCGGCACTGAAGCTTTCTTT.

The CDR3 loop is CASSPLLGGSNTEAFF. CDR3 nucleotides: TGTGCCAGCAGTCCCCTATTGGGGGGATCGAACACTGAAGCTTTCTTT. The chain carries TRBV7-7 and TRBJ1-1, with D perhaps TRBD1 (5 bases). CDR3 length: 16 amino acids. V was shortened by 6 bases and J by 1 base, with 18 bases between the two germline ends. Germline lookup yields CDR1 SSHAT and CDR2 FNYEAQ (reference sequence).

V and J are TRBV5-1 and TRBJ2-2; 9 nucleotides align to TRBD1. J was trimmed by 6 bases and V by 5 bases; bases with no gene match: 8. The germline CDR1 and CDR2 sequences are SGHRS and YFSETQ. CDR3 length: 15 residues. CDR3 protein: CASRDGTGPAGELFF. The CDR3 region has the DNA TGCGCCAGCAGGGACGGGACAGGGCCCGCCGGGGAGCTGTTTTTT.

This sequence joins TRBV9 and TRBJ2-3; D is possibly TRBD2 (7 bases). Deletions cut 7 bases from V and 5 bases from J, with 11 bases between. This CDR3 contains 12 residues. Germline loops: CDR1 SGDLS, CDR2 YYNGEE. CDR3 loop: CASGGALDTQYF. The CDR3 DNA sequence: TGTGCCAGCGGGGGGGCTTTAGATACGCAGTATTTT.

The gene calls are TRBV6-1 and TRBJ1-6; D uncertain. This CDR3 has 16 residues. V was trimmed by 5 bases and J by 4 bases, leaving 15 bases between them. In germline, CDR1 is MNHNS, CDR2 SASEGT. The CDR3: CASSQGAARYNSPLHF. DNA for the CDR3: TGTGCCAGCAGTCAAGGTGCGGCGAGGTATAATTCACCCCTCCACTTT.

J is TRBJ1-2 and V is TRBV28, with D uncertain. Per the germline V gene, CDR1 is MDHEN and CDR2 is SYDVKM. The CDR3 has 12 residues. Trimming took off 7 bases at V and 8 bases at J, with 14 bases between the two ends. The CDR3 DNA is TGTGCCAGCACTGACCTCAAGCGCGGCTACACCTTC. Residues: CASTDLKRGYTF.

The chain carries TRBV27 and TRBJ2-7, with TRBD1 identical over 9 bases. Trimming took 6 bases from V and 5 from J; bases not matched to a gene: 14. The CDR3 extends over 16 amino acids. Per the germline V gene, CDR1 is MNHEY and CDR2 is SMNVEV (reference sequence). CDR3 nucleotides: TGTGCCAGCAGACTCTCTCGGGGACAGGGTATCCACGAGCAGTACTTC. Translated, it gives CASRLSRGQGIHEQYF.

The CDR3 loop reads CASSANSNAYGYTF. In DNA form, the CDR3 reads TGCGCCAGCAGCGCAAACAGCAACGCCTATGGCTACACCTTC. This chain uses TRBV5-1 with TRBJ1-2; D is undetermined. CDR1 is SGHRS and CDR2 is YFSETQ in the germline V gene. V was trimmed by 4 bases and J by 4 bases, leaving 14 bases between them. This CDR3 is built from 14 residues.

The chain uses TRBV6-1 and TRBJ1-2, with no clear D. Germline-derived CDR1 and CDR2 are MNHNS and SASEGT. The CDR3 is 13 amino acids. The ends were cut back, 5 bases at V and 3 bases at J, with 10 bases in the middle. CDR3 bases: TGTGCCAGCAGTACCGGGTCCGACTATGGCTACACCTTC. Amino acids: CASSTGSDYGYTF.

V usage is TRBV9 and J usage is TRBJ2-1, with 8 nucleotides matching TRBD2. This CDR3 spans 15 amino acids. V shed 6 bases, J shed 4 bases, and the junction held 9 bases outside the gene matches. Germline V lookup: CDR1 SGDLS, CDR2 YYNGEE. The DNA for the CDR3 is TGTGCCAGCACCCCAGCGGGGGAAGAATACAATGAGCAGTTCTTC. It specifies CASTPAGEEYNEQFF.

This sequence joins TRBV27 and TRBJ2-3; the D is unclear. V was clipped by 4 bases and J by 5 bases, with 13 bases between them. CDR1 and CDR2 (germline): MNHEY, SMNVEV (reference sequence). CDR3 length equals 14 residues. CDR3 loop: CASSYSRILDTQYF. The CDR3 nucleotides are TGTGCCAGCAGTTACAGTCGTATTTTAGATACGCAGTATTTT.